Presented here are 32 T cell receptor beta chains from one specimen sequenced in a study of blood T cells in healthy people across ages. Primers used in a second PCR of roughly 7 to 11 cycles were a sample-barcoded 5' primer and a J-beta primer mix. TCRdb re-called the 5' RACE reads with MiXCR, one entry per CDR3 protein. Here the sample spans around 1,000,000 distinct CDR3 sequences, approximately 26% being singletons. The same sample was also used in a study of T cells of mothers and their children.

Sequencing was performed on blood. These TCRs come from a girl aged 2-10 years in good health.

This clonotype turned up a few times. The chain has TRBV12-5 and TRBJ1-5; no clear D gene. The CDR3 consists of 13 residues. Germline V CDR1 and CDR2: LGHNT, FRNRAP. V dropped 5 bases and J dropped 3 bases, with 8 bases sitting between them. The CDR3 protein is CASGPEPNQPQHF. In nucleotides, the CDR3 is TGTGCTAGTGGTCCTGAGCCCAATCAGCCCCAGCATTTT.

The chain recombines TRBV6-5 with TRBJ2-7; D is ambiguous. CDR3 length equals 14 residues. In germline, CDR1 is MNHEY, CDR2 SVGAGI. V dropped 6 bases and J dropped 2 bases, with 14 bases sitting between them. The CDR3 protein is CASSLNTIPYEQYF. The CDR3 nucleotides are TGTGCCAGCAGCCTTAACACCATCCCCTACGAGCAGTACTTC.

This clonotype came up a few times. This chain uses TRBV5-5 with TRBJ1-4; no clear D. Germline V gives CDR1 SGHKS, CDR2 YYEKEE (reference sequence). V was shortened by 2 bases and J by 6 bases, with 20 bases between the two germline ends. This CDR3 comprises 17 residues. The DNA of the CDR3 is TGTGCCAGCAGCTTCCCGGTCTCGAGCGCTGCGGATGAAAAACTGTTTTTT. It translates to CASSFPVSSAADEKLFF.

This clonotype has just a few counts. The chain combines TRBV20-1 with TRBJ2-5; D gene unclear. Trimming pared 3 bases from V and 1 base from J, leaving 3 bases between. CDR3 length: 11 amino acids. From germline, CDR1 is DFQATT and CDR2 SNEGSKA (reference sequence). CDR3 sequence (DNA): TGCAGTGCTAGTGTCCAAGAGACCCAGTACTTC. Amino acid sequence: CSASVQETQYF.

V and J are TRBV18 and TRBJ2-5; tentative D call: TRBD1 (6 bases). The CDR3 spans 14 residues. The V and J ends lost 4 bases and 3 bases respectively, with 12 bases between them. In germline, CDR1 is KGHSH, CDR2 LQKENI. CDR3 sequence (DNA): TGTGCCAGCTCACAACTCGACAGGAAAGAGACCCAGTACTTC. Translation: CASSQLDRKETQYF.

The chain recombines TRBV5-4 with TRBJ2-5; TRBD1 or TRBD2 may be the D gene (6 bases each). Trimming removed 4 bases from V and 3 bases from J, with 22 bases in between. This CDR3 is built from 17 residues. CDR1 is SGHNT, CDR2 YYREEE, per germline (reference sequence). The CDR3 DNA is TGTGCCAGCAGCAAGGACGGTTTTGGGGGGCTAAAAGAGACCCAGTACTTC. This encodes CASSKDGFGGLKETQYF.

This clonotype was counted between two and nine times. One end of the junction varies from germline; a read error may be responsible. The CDR3, as DNA: TGCGCCAGCAGCCAACGCGACCTTTCCTCCTACGAGCAGTGCTTC. Translated, it gives CASSQRDLSSYEQCF. The chain has TRBV4-1 and TRBJ2-5; D is unresolved. Germline V gene data show CDR1 as MGHRA and CDR2 as YSYEKL. The CDR3 sequence is 15 residues long.

This clonotype was observed a handful of times. V usage is TRBV7-3 and J usage is TRBJ2-1, with 7 bases that match TRBD2. The CDR3 totals 17 residues. CDR1 SGHTA and CDR2 FQGTGA come from the germline V gene. Trimming removed 5 bases from V and 0 bases from J; junction bases left unmatched: 10. The DNA for the CDR3 is TGTGCCAGCAGCAAAATACAGGCTAGCGGCTCCTACAATGAGCAGTTCTTC. Translation: CASSKIQASGSYNEQFF.

The chain carries TRBV10-2 and TRBJ2-5; D is unresolved. TRBJ2-7 explains the end of the DNA better; the J call may be wrong. CDR3 length equals 12 residues. Germline V gene data show CDR1 as WSHSY and CDR2 as SAAADI. CDR3 in DNA: TGCGCCAGCAGTCCATCCGTATTCGAGCAGTACTTC. Translation: CASSPSVFEQYF.

The gene calls are TRBV3-1 and TRBJ1-2, with 7 bases lining up with TRBD1. Germline V lookup: CDR1 LGHDT, CDR2 YNNKEL (reference sequence). Trimming took 3 bases from V and 6 from J; bases not matched to a gene: 4. The CDR3 spans 13 residues. The CDR3 here is CASSHITGDGYTF. The CDR3 DNA follows: TGTGCCAGCAGCCATATAACAGGGGATGGCTACACCTTC.

The chain links TRBV6-1 to TRBJ2-5, with D possibly matching TRBD2 (6 bases). The CDR3 spans 13 residues. Trimming stripped 5 bases from V and 5 bases from J, with 12 bases between. Germline CDR1 reads MNHNS; CDR2 reads SASEGT. The CDR3: CASSKTRLETQYF. In nucleotides, the CDR3 is TGTGCCAGCAGTAAGACTAGATTGGAGACCCAGTACTTC.

The rearrangement uses TRBV29-1 and TRBJ1-4, with D possibly being TRBD1 (6 bases). Trimming took off 5 bases at V and 6 bases at J, with 13 bases between the two ends. The length of the CDR3 is 13 residues. Germline CDR1 and CDR2: SQVTM and ANQGSEA. The CDR3 sequence is CSVPDSAHEKLFF. The CDR3 bases are TGCAGCGTTCCGGACAGCGCTCATGAAAAACTGTTTTTT.

The chain combines TRBV7-9 with TRBJ2-5; D unresolved. Germline V gene sequence: CDR1 SEHNR, CDR2 FQNEAQ (reference sequence). Trimming removed 5 bases from V and 4 bases from J, with 23 bases in between. CDR3 length: 17 amino acids. The CDR3 spells CASSQPAGGSFRETQYF. The CDR3 DNA reads as TGTGCCAGCAGCCAACCGGCTGGTGGTTCCTTTCGAGAGACCCAGTACTTC. Supplemented by reference TRBV7-9 and TRBJ2-5, the full variable domain reads DTGVSQNPRHKITKRGQNVTFRCDPISEHNRLYWYRQTLGQGPEFLTYFQNEAQLEKSRLLSDRFSAERPKGSFSTLEIQRTEQGDSAMYLCASSQPAGGSFRETQYFGPGTRLLVL.

A few counts support this clonotype. The rearrangement joins TRBV18 to TRBJ2-5, with unresolved D. V was clipped by 0 bases and J by 2 bases, with 13 bases between them. The CDR3 length is 16 residues. Germline loops: CDR1 KGHSH, CDR2 LQKENI. The CDR3 nucleotides are TGTGCCAGCTCACCACCCTCTCTGCGGTTACAAGAGACCCAGTACTTC. Its translation is CASSPPSLRLQETQYF.

This clonotype was observed a handful of times. Here the CDR3 reads CSAIEGAGANVLTF. The CDR3 DNA sequence: TGCAGCGCCATAGAGGGGGCTGGGGCCAACGTCCTGACTTTC. This rearrangement joins TRBV29-1 to TRBJ2-6; maybe TRBD1 (6 bases). Germline loops: CDR1 SQVTM, CDR2 ANQGSEA. The CDR3 has 14 amino acids. The ends were cut back, 7 bases at V and 2 bases at J, with 12 bases in the middle.

This chain joins TRBV20-1 and TRBJ2-1; D is undetermined. Near its end, the DNA agrees better with TRBJ2-5, so the J call may be wrong. CDR1 and CDR2 (germline): DFQATT, SNEGSKA (reference sequence). This CDR3 has 15 amino acids. The CDR3 reads CSAYPRTAASGTQYF. The CDR3 DNA sequence: TGCAGTGCCTACCCCCGGACCGCCGCTTCGGGGACCCAGTACTTC.

This clonotype has more than one count but fewer than ten. The chain carries TRBV9 and TRBJ1-5; D gene uncertain. Trimming took off 1 base at V and 3 bases at J, with 5 bases between the two ends. Germline CDR1 is SGDLS and CDR2 is YYNGEE. CDR3 length: 13 residues. The CDR3 sequence is CASSVFDNQPQHF. In DNA form, the CDR3 reads TGTGCCAGCAGCGTATTTGACAATCAGCCCCAGCATTTT. Drawing the rest from reference TRBV9 and TRBJ1-5, the complete variable domain is DSGVTQTPKHLITATGQRVTLRCSPRSGDLSVYWYQQSLDQGLQFLIQYYNGEERAKGNILERFSAQQFPDLHSELNLSSLELGDSALYFCASSVFDNQPQHFGDGTRLSIL.

V and J are TRBV29-1 and TRBJ1-1; TRBD1 aligns across 8 bases. The CDR3 runs 14 residues. V lost 6 bases, J lost 3 bases, and 9 bases stayed unmatched. Germline values: CDR1 SQVTM, CDR2 ANQGSEA. The CDR3 region is CSVARTGQYTEAFF. The CDR3, as DNA: TGCAGCGTCGCCAGGACAGGGCAGTACACTGAAGCTTTCTTT.

This clonotype has just a few counts. The chain couples TRBV3-1 to TRBJ2-1; possibly TRBD1 or TRBD2 for D (5 bases each). V shed 4 bases and J shed 6 bases, with 22 bases lying between them. Per germline, CDR1 LGHDT and CDR2 YNNKEL (reference sequence). The CDR3 extends over 17 amino acids. In nucleotides, the CDR3 is TGTGCCAGCAGCCCCCGGCGGGTCTGGGGGACCGGCAATGAGCAGTTCTTC. It yields the protein CASSPRRVWGTGNEQFF.

In its sample, this clonotype was seen many times. This chain connects TRBV28 to TRBJ1-2; D call uncertain. The CDR3 has 13 amino acids. Germline-derived CDR1 and CDR2 are MDHEN and SYDVKM. Between the trimmed V and J ends, which lost 2 bases and 4 bases, there was a span of 8 bases. CDR3 loop: CASSLEGFYGYTF. Here the CDR3 DNA reads TGTGCCAGCAGTTTAGAGGGATTCTATGGCTACACCTTC.

This clonotype has only a few counts. This chain uses TRBV5-6 with TRBJ2-5; D unclear. This CDR3 is built from 11 residues. Per germline, CDR1 SGHDT and CDR2 YYEEEE. V was trimmed by 3 bases and J by 4 bases, leaving 4 bases between them. The CDR3, as DNA: TGTGCCAGCAGCTGGTTAGAGACCCAGTACTTC. As protein: CASSWLETQYF.

This chain links TRBV6-6 with TRBJ1-1, with D possibly matching TRBD1 (6 bases). CDR1 is MNHNY and CDR2 is SVGAGI in the germline V gene (reference sequence). Trimming left V 6 bases short and J 7 bases short, with 9 bases between. This CDR3 is 11 amino acids long. The CDR3 bases are TGTGCCAGCAGCATACAGGGTGAAGCTTTCTTT. This sequence encodes CASSIQGEAFF.

This chain joins TRBV6-6 and TRBJ1-5; tentative D call: TRBD1 (5 bases). CDR3 size: 16 residues. Trimming cost V 6 bases and J 2 bases, with 17 bases left between them. In germline, CDR1 is MNHNY, CDR2 SVGAGI (reference sequence). The CDR3 coding sequence is TGTGCCAGCAGAGATCTCTCAGGGTGGGGCAATCAGCCCCAGCATTTT. This encodes CASRDLSGWGNQPQHF.

V usage is TRBV20-1 and J usage is TRBJ2-1; 7 nucleotides match TRBD1. The J call is doubtful: the DNA matches TRBJ2-7 better. The CDR3 has 15 amino acids. CDR1 is DFQATT and CDR2 is SNEGSKA in the germline V gene (reference sequence). The CDR3 spells CSAGGVETGIHEQYF. The CDR3 coding sequence is TGCAGTGCCGGAGGTGTCGAGACAGGGATCCACGAGCAGTACTTC.

The chain employs TRBV5-1 and TRBJ2-7; the match to TRBD1 covers 8 bases. The CDR3 loop spans 15 amino acids. The V segment lost 4 bases and the J segment 2 bases; nucleotides outside the gene matches: 8. Germline CDR1 reads SGHRS; CDR2 reads YFSETQ. CDR3 sequence: CASSPVGTGAYEQYF. For the CDR3, the DNA is TGCGCCAGCAGCCCGGTCGGGACAGGAGCCTACGAGCAGTACTTC.

This sequence joins TRBV7-3 and TRBJ2-5; 11 nucleotides match TRBD2. Germline V lookup: CDR1 SGHTA, CDR2 FQGTGA. The trim removed 2 bases at V and 5 bases at J, leaving 7 bases unmatched. This CDR3 is built from 16 residues. CDR3 sequence reads: CASSLQVSSGRETQYF. CDR3 in DNA: TGTGCCAGCAGCTTACAGGTTTCTAGCGGGAGGGAGACCCAGTACTTC.

This clonotype was detected only a few times. The chain is built from TRBV7-8 and TRBJ2-2; TRBD1 matches at 7 bases. The V and J ends lost 6 bases and 3 bases, in that order; junction bases with no gene match: 13. This CDR3 comprises 17 residues. The V gene's germline CDR1 is SGHVS and CDR2 FQNEAQ. Here the CDR3 DNA reads TGTGCCAGCAGGTCTTTGCCAGGGGGATCTGACACCGGGGAGCTGTTTTTT. It specifies CASRSLPGGSDTGELFF.

This clonotype was counted between two and nine times. DNA for the CDR3: TGTGCCAGTAGTCCCCTGACAGTGAACACTGAAGCTTTCTTT. This encodes CASSPLTVNTEAFF. The V call is TRBV19, the J call TRBJ1-1; D might be TRBD1 (5 bases). Germline V gene lookup returns CDR1 LNHDA and CDR2 SQIVND (reference sequence). The CDR3 consists of 14 residues. Trimming took off 5 bases at V and 0 bases at J, with 10 bases between the two ends.

This clonotype has more than one count but fewer than ten. The chain has TRBV2 and TRBJ2-2, with TRBD1 identical over 11 bases. There are 15 residues in the CDR3. J gave up 7 bases and V 7 bases, and 8 bases lay outside the gene matches. The germline V gene has CDR1 SNHLY and CDR2 FYNNEI. The CDR3 protein is CASNPGTGGYGELFF. The CDR3 DNA follows: TGTGCCAGCAACCCCGGGACAGGGGGTTACGGGGAGCTGTTTTTT.

V and J are TRBV28 and TRBJ2-7; D gene ambiguous. The CDR3 length is 12 residues. V was clipped by 3 bases and J by 5 bases, with 8 bases between them. The germline V gene has CDR1 MDHEN and CDR2 SYDVKM. DNA of the CDR3: TGTGCCAGCAGTTTCGCCGAAGACGAGCAGTACTTC. Translation: CASSFAEDEQYF.

This clonotype has more than one count but fewer than ten. V usage is TRBV12-3 or TRBV12-4 and J usage is TRBJ2-1; TRBD2 aligns across 10 bases. The CDR3 consists of 18 residues. The J segment lost 4 bases and the V segment lost 6 bases, leaving 15 bases of the junction unmatched. CDR3 sequence: CASSRPLRAGGPYNEQFF. The CDR3 nucleotides are TGTGCCAGCAGCCGCCCGCTACGAGCGGGGGGGCCTTACAATGAGCAGTTCTTC.

This clonotype was counted only a few times. The chain couples TRBV6-2 or TRBV6-3 to TRBJ1-2, with D possibly matching TRBD1 (5 bases). The V gene lost 6 bases and the J gene lost 5 bases, with 19 bases spanning the gap. The CDR3 has 15 residues. Germline CDR1 is MNHEY and CDR2 is SVGEGT. CDR3 DNA sequence: TGTGCCAGCAGACCGCATGGATCCTGGGGGTATGGCTACACCTTC. Residues: CASRPHGSWGYGYTF.